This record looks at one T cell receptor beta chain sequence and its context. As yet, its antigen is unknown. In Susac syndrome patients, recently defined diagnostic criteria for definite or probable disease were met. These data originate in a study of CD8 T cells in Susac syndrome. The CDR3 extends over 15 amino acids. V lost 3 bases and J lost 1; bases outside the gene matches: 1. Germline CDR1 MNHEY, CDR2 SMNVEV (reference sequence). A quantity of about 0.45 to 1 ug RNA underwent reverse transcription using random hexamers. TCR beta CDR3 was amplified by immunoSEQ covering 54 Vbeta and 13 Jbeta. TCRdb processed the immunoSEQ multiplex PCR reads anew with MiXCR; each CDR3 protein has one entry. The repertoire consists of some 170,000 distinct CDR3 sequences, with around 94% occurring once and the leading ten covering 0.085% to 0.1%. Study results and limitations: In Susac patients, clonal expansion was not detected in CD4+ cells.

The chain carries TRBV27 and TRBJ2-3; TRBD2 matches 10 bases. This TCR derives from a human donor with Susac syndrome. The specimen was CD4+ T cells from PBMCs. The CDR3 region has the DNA TGTGCCAGCAGTTTTGGGACTAGCGGCACAGATACGCAGTATTTT. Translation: CASSFGTSGTDTQYF.